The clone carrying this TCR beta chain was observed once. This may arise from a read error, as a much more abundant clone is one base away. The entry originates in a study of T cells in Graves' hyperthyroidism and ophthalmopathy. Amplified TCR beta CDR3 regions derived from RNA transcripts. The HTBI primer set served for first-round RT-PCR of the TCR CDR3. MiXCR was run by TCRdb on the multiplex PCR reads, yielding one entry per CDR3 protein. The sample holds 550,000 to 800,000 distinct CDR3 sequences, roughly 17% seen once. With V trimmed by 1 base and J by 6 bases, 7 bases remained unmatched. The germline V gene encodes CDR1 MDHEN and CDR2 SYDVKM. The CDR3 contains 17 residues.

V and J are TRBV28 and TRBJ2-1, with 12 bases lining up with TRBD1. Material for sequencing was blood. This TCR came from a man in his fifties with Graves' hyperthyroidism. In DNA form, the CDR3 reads TGTGCCAGCAGTTTATCCAGGGGACAGGGGGCCTGCAATGAGCAGTTCTTC. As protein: CASSLSRGQGACNEQFF.